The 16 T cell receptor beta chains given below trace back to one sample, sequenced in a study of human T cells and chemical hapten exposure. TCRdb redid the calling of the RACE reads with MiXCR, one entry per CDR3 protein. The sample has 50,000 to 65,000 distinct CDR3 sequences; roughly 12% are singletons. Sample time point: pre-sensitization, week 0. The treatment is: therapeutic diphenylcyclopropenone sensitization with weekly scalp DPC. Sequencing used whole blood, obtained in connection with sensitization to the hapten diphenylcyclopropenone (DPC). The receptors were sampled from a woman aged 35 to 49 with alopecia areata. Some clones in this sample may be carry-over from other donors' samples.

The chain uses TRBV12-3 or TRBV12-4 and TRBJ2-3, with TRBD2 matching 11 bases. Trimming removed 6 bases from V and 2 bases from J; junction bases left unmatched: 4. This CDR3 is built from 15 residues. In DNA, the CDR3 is TGTGCCAGCAGGAGACTAGCGGGACCCACAGATACGCAGTATTTT. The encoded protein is CASRRLAGPTDTQYF.

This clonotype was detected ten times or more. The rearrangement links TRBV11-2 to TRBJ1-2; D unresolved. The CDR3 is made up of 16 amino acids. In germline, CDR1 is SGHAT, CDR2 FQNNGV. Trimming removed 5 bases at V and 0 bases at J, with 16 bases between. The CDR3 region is CASSGVFETPNYGYTF. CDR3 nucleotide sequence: TGTGCCAGCAGCGGGGTGTTTGAGACACCTAACTATGGCTACACCTTC.

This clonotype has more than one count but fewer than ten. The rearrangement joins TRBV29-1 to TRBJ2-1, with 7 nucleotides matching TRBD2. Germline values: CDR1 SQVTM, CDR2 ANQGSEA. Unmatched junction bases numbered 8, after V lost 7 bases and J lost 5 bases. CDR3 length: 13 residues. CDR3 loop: CSEKEAGHNEQFF. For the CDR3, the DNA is TGCAGCGAGAAGGAAGCGGGGCACAATGAGCAGTTCTTC.

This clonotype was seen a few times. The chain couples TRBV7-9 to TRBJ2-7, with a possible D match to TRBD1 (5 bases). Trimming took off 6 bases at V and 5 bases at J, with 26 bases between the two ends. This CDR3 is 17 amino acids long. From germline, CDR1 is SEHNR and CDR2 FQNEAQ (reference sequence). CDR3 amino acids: CASSYRGTDTRRDEQYF. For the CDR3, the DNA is TGTGCCAGCAGTTATAGGGGTACGGACACCCGCCGGGACGAGCAGTACTTC.

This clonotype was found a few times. The CDR3 nucleotides read TGTGCCAGCAGCCTCGGGACGGACATCAATTCACCCCTCCACTTT. It codes for CASSLGTDINSPLHF. The chain is built from TRBV7-6 and TRBJ1-6; D might be TRBD1 (5 bases). V lost 5 bases, J lost 7 bases, and 15 bases lay in between. Germline lookup yields CDR1 SGHVS and CDR2 FNYEAQ. This CDR3 comprises 15 residues.

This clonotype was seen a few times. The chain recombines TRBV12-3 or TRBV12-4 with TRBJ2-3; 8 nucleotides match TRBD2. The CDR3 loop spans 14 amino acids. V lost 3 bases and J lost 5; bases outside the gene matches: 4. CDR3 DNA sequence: TGTGCCAGCAGTTTGAGCGGGGGAGGAGATACGCAGTATTTT. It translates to CASSLSGGGDTQYF.

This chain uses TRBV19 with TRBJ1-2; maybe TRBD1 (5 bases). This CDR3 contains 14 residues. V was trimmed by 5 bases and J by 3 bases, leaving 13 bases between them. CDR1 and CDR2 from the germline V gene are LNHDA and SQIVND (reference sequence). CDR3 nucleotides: TGTGCCAGTAGTCCCTCCGCGGGACACTATGGCTACACCTTC. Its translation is CASSPSAGHYGYTF.

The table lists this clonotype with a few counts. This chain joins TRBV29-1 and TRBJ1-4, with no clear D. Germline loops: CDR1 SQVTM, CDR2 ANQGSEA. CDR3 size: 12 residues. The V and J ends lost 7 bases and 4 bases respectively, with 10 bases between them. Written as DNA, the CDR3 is TGCAGCGGGGCCATCAGTAATGAAAAACTGTTTTTT. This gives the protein CSGAISNEKLFF.

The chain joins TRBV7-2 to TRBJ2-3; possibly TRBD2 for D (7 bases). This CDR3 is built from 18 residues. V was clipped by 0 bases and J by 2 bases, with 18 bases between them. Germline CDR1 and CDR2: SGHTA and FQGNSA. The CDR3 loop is CASSLAGGASGSTDTQYF. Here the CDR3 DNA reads TGTGCCAGCAGCTTAGCAGGGGGGGCTAGCGGTTCCACAGATACGCAGTATTTT.

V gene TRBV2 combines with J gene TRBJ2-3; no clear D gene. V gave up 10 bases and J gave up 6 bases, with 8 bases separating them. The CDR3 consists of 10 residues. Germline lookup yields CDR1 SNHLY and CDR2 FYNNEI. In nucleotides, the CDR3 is TGTGCCAACCCTGGGGATACGCAGTATTTT. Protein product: CANPGDTQYF.

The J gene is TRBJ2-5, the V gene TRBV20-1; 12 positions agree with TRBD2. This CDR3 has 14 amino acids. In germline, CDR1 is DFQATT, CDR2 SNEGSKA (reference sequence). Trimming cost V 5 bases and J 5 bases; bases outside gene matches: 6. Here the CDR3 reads CSASSGGAGETQYF. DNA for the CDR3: TGCAGTGCTTCTAGCGGGGGGGCCGGGGAGACCCAGTACTTC.

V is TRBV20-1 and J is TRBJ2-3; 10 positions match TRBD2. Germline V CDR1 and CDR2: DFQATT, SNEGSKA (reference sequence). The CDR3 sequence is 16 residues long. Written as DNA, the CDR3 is TGCAGCCTTAGCGGGAGGTTGGCCCACGGCGCAGATACGCAGTATTTT. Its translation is CSLSGRLAHGADTQYF.

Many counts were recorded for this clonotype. As DNA, the CDR3 is TGTGCCAGCAGCTTAGCGGCAGGGGGAAACACCATATATTTT. This codes for CASSLAAGGNTIYF. The chain links TRBV7-2 to TRBJ1-3; perhaps TRBD1 as D (5 bases). CDR1 and CDR2 from the germline V gene are SGHTA and FQGNSA. There are 14 residues in the CDR3. V shed 0 bases and J shed 4 bases, with 7 bases lying between them.

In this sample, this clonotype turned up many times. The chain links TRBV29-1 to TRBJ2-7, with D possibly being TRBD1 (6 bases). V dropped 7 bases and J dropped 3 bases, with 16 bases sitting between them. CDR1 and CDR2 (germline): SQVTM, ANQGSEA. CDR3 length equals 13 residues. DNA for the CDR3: TGCAGCGGGCTGGGGACAACGCGCTACGAGCAGTACTTC. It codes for CSGLGTTRYEQYF.

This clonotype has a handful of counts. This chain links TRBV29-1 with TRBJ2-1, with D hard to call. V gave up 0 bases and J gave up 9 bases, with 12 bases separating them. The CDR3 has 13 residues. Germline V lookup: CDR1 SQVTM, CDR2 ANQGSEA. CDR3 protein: CSVEDSLGSEQFF. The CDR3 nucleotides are TGCAGCGTTGAAGATAGCCTGGGTAGTGAGCAGTTCTTC.

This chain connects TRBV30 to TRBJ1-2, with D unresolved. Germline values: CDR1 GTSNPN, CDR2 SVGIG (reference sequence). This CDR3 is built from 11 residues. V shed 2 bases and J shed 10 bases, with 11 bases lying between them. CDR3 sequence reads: CAWSPNLIYTF. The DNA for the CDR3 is TGTGCCTGGAGTCCGAATCTGATCTACACCTTC.